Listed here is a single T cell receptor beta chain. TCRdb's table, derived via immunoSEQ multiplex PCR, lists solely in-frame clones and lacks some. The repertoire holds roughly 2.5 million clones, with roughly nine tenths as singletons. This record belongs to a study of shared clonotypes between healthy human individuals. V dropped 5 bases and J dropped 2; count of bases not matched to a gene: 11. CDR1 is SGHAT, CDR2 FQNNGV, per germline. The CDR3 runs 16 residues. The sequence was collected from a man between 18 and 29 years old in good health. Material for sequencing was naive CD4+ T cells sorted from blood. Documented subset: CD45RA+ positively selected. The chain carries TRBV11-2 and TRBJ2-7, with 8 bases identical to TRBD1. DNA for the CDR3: TGTGCCAGCAGCCTCCAGGGGGGACAGGCGACCTACGAGCAGTACTTC. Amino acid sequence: CASSLQGGQATYEQYF.